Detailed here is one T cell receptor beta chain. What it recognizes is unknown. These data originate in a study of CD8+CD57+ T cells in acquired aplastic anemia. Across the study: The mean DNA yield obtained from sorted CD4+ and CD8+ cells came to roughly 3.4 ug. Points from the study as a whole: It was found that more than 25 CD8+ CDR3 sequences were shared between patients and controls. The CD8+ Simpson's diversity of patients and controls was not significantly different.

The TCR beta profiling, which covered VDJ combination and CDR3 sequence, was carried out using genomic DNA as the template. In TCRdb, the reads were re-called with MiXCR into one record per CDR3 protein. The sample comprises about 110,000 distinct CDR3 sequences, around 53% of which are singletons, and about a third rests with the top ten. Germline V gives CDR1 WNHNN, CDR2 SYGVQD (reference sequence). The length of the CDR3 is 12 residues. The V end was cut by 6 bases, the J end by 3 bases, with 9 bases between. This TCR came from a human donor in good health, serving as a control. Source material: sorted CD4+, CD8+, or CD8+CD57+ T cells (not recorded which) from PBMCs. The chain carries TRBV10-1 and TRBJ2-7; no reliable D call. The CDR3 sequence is CASSQSDYEQYF. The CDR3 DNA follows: TGCGCCAGCAGCCAATCGGACTACGAGCAGTACTTC.